This T cell receptor (beta chain) came from a study of human T cells and chemical hapten exposure. Study-wide context: Application of 0.01% DPC to the upper back was done by patch test, with a reading at 6 days.

The sample's time point: patch test 1, 2 weeks after DPC sensitization. As for treatment: therapeutic diphenylcyclopropenone sensitization with weekly scalp DPC. At patch-test visits, sampling came before the patch test. This clonotype was seen a handful of times. Within the library, unique molecular identifiers were attached to each individual cDNA molecule. Authors' analysis steps: A per-sample median of around 100,000 TCRs was observed, with a range of about 20,000 to 750,000. MiXCR, run by TCRdb on the RACE reads, gives a single entry per CDR3 protein. None of the V and J calls come from the authors' own analysis; TCRdb made them. The sample lists some 340,000 distinct CDR3 sequences; approximately 6.3% were seen once. CDR1 DFQATT and CDR2 SNEGSKA come from the germline V gene (reference sequence). Deletions cut 3 bases from V and 5 bases from J, with 20 bases between. The CDR3 is 15 residues long.

This chain links TRBV20-1 with TRBJ2-7; D is undetermined. The material was whole blood, obtained in connection with sensitization to the hapten diphenylcyclopropenone (DPC). This TCR derives from a woman under 30 with alopecia areata. Some clones in this sample may be carry-over from other donors' samples. CDR3 sequence reads: CSASDTAPHPDEQYF. The CDR3 bases are TGCAGTGCTAGCGACACCGCTCCGCATCCCGACGAGCAGTACTTC.